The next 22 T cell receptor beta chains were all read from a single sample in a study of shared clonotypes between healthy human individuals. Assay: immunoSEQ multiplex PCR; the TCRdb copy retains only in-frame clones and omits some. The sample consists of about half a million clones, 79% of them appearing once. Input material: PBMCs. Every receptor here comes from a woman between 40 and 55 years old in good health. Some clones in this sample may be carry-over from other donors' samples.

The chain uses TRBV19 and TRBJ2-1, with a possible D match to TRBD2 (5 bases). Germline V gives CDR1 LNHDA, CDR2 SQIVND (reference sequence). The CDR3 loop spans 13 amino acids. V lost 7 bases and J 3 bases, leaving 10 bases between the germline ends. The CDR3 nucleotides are TGTGCCAGTAACCTCGCGGGCTACAATGAGCAGTTCTTC. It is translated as CASNLAGYNEQFF.

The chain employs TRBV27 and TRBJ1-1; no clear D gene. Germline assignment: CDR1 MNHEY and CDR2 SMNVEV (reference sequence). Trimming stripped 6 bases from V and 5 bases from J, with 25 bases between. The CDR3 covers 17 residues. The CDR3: CASRPLQVGGFQTEAFF. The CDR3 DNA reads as TGTGCCAGCAGGCCCTTACAAGTAGGTGGGTTTCAAACTGAAGCTTTCTTT.

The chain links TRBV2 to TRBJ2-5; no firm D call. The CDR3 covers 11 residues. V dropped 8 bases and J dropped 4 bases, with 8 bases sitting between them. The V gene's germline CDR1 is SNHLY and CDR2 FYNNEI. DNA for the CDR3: TGTGCCAGCGGCCCGGGAGAGACCCAGTACTTC. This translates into CASGPGETQYF. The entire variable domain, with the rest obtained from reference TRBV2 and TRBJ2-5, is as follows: EPEVTQTPSHQVTQMGQEVILRCVPISNHLYFYWYRQILGQKVEFLVSFYNNEISEKSEIFDDQFSVERPDGSNFTLKIRSTKLEDSAMYFCASGPGETQYFGPGTRLLVL.

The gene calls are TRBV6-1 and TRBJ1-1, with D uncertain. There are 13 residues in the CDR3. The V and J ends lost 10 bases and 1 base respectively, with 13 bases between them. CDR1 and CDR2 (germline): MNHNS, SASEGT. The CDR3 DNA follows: TGTGCCACGAGTTACCAGGAGAACACTGAAGCTTTCTTT. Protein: CATSYQENTEAFF.

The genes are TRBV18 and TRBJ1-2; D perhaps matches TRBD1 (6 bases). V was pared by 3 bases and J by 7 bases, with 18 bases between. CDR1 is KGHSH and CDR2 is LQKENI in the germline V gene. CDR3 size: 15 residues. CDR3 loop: CASSPTGQLEVGYTF. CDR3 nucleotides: TGTGCCAGCTCACCCACGGGACAACTGGAAGTTGGCTACACCTTC.

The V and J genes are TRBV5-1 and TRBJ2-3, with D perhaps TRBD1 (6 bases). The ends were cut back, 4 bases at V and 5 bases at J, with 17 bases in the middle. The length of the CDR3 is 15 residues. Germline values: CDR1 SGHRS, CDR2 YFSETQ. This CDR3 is CASSPIQGLIDTQYF. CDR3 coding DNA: TGCGCCAGCAGCCCAATTCAGGGGTTAATAGATACGCAGTATTTT.

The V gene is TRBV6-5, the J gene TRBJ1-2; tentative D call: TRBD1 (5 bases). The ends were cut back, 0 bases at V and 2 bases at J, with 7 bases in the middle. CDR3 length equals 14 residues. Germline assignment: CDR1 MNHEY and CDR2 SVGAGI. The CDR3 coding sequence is TGTGCCAGCAGTTACTCAGGGGCAAACTATGGCTACACCTTC. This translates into CASSYSGANYGYTF.

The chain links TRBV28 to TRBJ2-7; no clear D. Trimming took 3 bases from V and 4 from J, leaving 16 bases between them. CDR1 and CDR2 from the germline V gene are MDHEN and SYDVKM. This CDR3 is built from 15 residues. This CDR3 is CASSFPGHTEYEQYF. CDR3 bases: TGTGCCAGCAGTTTCCCCGGGCACACCGAATACGAGCAGTACTTC.

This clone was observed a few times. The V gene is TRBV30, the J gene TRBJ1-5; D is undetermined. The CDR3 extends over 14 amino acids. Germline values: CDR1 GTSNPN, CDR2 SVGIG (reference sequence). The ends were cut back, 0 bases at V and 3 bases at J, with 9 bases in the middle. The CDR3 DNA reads TGTGCCTGGAGTGTGAGGGAGTTCAATCAGCCCCAGCATTTT. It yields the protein CAWSVREFNQPQHF.

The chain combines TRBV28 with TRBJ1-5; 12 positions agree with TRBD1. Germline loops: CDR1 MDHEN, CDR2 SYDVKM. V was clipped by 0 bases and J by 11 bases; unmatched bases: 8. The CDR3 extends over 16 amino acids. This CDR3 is CASSLWGQGAMFAQHF. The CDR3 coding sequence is TGTGCCAGCAGTTTATGGGGACAGGGGGCCATGTTCGCCCAGCATTTT. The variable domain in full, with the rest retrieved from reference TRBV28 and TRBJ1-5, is DVKVTQSSRYLVKRTGEKVFLECVQDMDHENMFWYRQDPGLGLRLIYFSYDVKMKEKGDIPEGYSVSREKKERFSLILESASTNQTSMYLCASSLWGQGAMFAQHFGDGTRLSIL.

The CDR3 region is CASMSDGGTGELFF. The CDR3 DNA reads as TGCGCCAGCATGTCGGACGGCGGGACCGGGGAGCTGTTTTTT. The chain carries TRBV5-1 and TRBJ2-2; TRBD2 is a possible D gene (5 bases). Deletions cut 6 bases from V and 5 bases from J, with 14 bases between. This CDR3 is 14 amino acids long. From germline, CDR1 is SGHRS and CDR2 YFSETQ.

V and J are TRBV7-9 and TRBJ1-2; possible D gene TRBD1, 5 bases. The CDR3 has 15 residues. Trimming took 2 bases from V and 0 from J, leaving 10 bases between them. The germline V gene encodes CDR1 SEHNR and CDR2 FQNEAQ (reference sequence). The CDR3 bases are TGTGCCAGCAGCTTATTTACAGGAACTAACTATGGCTACACCTTC. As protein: CASSLFTGTNYGYTF. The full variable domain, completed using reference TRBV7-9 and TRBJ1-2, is DTGVSQNPRHKITKRGQNVTFRCDPISEHNRLYWYRQTLGQGPEFLTYFQNEAQLEKSRLLSDRFSAERPKGSFSTLEIQRTEQGDSAMYLCASSLFTGTNYGYTFGSGTRLTVV.

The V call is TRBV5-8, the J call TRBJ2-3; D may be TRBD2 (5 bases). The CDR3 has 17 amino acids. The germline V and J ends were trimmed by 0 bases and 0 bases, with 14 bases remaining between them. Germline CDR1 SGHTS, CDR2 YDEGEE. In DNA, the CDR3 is TGTGCCAGCAGCTTGGTTTGGGGAGACGCTAGCACAGATACGCAGTATTTT. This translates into CASSLVWGDASTDTQYF.

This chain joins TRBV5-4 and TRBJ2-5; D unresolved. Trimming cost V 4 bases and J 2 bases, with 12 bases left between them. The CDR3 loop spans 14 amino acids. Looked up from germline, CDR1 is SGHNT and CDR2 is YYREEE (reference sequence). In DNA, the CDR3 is TGTGCCAGCAGCGGCCCGAGGCCTCAAGAGACCCAGTACTTC. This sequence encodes CASSGPRPQETQYF.

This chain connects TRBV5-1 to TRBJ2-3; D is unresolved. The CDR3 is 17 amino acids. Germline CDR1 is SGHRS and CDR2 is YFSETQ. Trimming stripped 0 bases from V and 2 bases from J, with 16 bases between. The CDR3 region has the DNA TGCGCCAGCAGCTTGGCAGGTCTAGACCAACCCACAGATACGCAGTATTTT. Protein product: CASSLAGLDQPTDTQYF.

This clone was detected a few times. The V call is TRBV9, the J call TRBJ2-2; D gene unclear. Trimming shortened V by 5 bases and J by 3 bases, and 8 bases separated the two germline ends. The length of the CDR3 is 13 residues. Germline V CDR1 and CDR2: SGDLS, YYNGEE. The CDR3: CASSERYTGELFF. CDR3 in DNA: TGTGCCAGCAGTGAAAGGTACACCGGGGAGCTGTTTTTT.

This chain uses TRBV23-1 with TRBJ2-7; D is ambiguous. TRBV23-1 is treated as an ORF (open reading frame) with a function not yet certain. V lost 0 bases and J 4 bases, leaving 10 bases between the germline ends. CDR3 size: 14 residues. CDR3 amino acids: CASSQSNSVYEQYF. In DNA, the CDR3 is TGCGCCAGCAGTCAATCGAACAGCGTTTACGAGCAGTACTTC.

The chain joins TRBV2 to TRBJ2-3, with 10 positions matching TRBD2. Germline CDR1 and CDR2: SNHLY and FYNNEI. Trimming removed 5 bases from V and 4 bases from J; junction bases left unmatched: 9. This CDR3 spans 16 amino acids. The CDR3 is CASSFLPSGSADTQYF. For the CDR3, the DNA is TGTGCCAGCAGTTTCTTACCTAGCGGGAGTGCAGATACGCAGTATTTT.

CDR3 DNA: TGTGCCAGCAGCCAAGGAGCGGGGGACAATTACTACGAGCAGTACTTC. Protein sequence: CASSQGAGDNYYEQYF. The chain joins TRBV4-2 to TRBJ2-7; TRBD2 matches at 8 bases. The germline gives CDR1 LGHNA, CDR2 YNFKEQ. V lost 1 base and J lost 3; bases outside the gene matches: 8. The CDR3 is 16 residues long.

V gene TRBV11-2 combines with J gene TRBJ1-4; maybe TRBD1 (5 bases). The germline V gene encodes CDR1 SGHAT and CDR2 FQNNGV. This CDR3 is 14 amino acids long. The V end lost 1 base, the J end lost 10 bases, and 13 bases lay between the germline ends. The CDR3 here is CASSLGNRDLKLFF. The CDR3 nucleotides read TGTGCCAGCAGCTTAGGGAACCGGGACCTAAAACTGTTTTTT.

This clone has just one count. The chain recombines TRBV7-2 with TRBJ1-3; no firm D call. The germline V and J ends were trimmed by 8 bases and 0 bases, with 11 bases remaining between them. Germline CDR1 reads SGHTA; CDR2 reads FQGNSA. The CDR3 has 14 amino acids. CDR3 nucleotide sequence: TGTGCCAGCCACCCCCGAAGCTCTGGAAACACCATATATTTT. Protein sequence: CASHPRSSGNTIYF.

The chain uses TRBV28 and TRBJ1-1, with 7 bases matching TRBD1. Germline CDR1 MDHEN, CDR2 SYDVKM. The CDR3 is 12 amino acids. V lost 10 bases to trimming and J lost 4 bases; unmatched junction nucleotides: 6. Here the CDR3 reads CAIVTGATEAFF. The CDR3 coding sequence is TGTGCCATCGTCACAGGGGCCACTGAAGCTTTCTTT.